The 20 T cell receptor beta chains listed next were all sequenced from one sample in a study of T cells after posttransplantation cyclophosphamide (dated by TCRdb to between 2015 and 2016). The control cohort consisted of about a dozen patients who had myeloablative marrow transplants with methotrexate plus a calcineurin inhibitor and who were sampled 1 year after transplant. Receptor amplification or capture employed the immunoSEQ multiplex PCR assay. Held by TCRdb, this immuneACCESS table contains in-frame sequences only and omits some clones. Under half of the omission traces to an unresolved V gene where checked; the cause of the rest is unknown. In this sample the table shows 16,000 or so clones, around 84% of which occur a single time. Under 30% of the sample lies in the top ten. The sequencing here drew on PBMCs, taken after allogeneic stem cell transplant with calcineurin inhibitor and methotrexate. Every receptor here comes from a female patient aged 18 to 35 who received an allogeneic stem cell transplant from an unrelated donor, was CMV-positive, and had acute and chronic GVHD. It is possible that, after a transplant, some T cells come from the graft donor.

This chain joins TRBV5-1 and TRBJ1-1; 8 nucleotides match TRBD1. Germline values: CDR1 SGHRS, CDR2 YFSETQ. CDR3 size: 18 residues. J lost 5 bases, V lost 4 bases, and 19 bases had no gene match. CDR3 sequence: CASSNNRDQGATWTEAFF. CDR3 coding DNA: TGCGCCAGCAGCAACAACAGGGACCAGGGGGCGACTTGGACTGAAGCTTTCTTT.

V gene TRBV19 combines with J gene TRBJ1-1, with D possibly TRBD1 on 5 matching bases. The CDR3 totals 15 residues. CDR1 LNHDA and CDR2 SQIVND come from the germline V gene (reference sequence). V was clipped by 3 bases and J by 3 bases, with 14 bases between them. The DNA for the CDR3 is TGTGCCAGTAGTATCTTGGGAGGGGCGCACACTGAAGCTTTCTTT. Translation: CASSILGGAHTEAFF.

V gene TRBV6-6 combines with J gene TRBJ2-2; 9 bases align to TRBD1. The germline V gene has CDR1 MNHNY and CDR2 SVGAGI (reference sequence). Trimming removed 5 bases from V and 6 bases from J; junction bases left unmatched: 7. The CDR3 covers 15 residues. CDR3: CASSPGTGLPGELFF. As DNA, the CDR3 is TGTGCCAGCAGTCCCGGGACAGGGTTACCCGGGGAGCTGTTTTTT.

V and J are TRBV19 and TRBJ2-7; D unresolved. Deletions cut 6 bases from V and 0 bases from J, with 6 bases between. Germline V lookup: CDR1 LNHDA, CDR2 SQIVND (reference sequence). There are 12 residues in the CDR3. The CDR3 DNA is TGTGCCAGTAGCCCAGGCTCCTACGAGCAGTACTTC. Translation gives CASSPGSYEQYF. Looking up the rest from reference TRBV19 and TRBJ2-7 gives the full variable domain: DGGITQSPKYLFRKEGQNVTLSCEQNLNHDAMYWYRQDPGQGLRLIYYSQIVNDFQKGDIAEGYSVSREKKESFPLTVTSAQKNPTAFYLCASSPGSYEQYFGPGTRLTVT.

The rearrangement uses TRBV7-7 and TRBJ2-2; the D is unclear. The CDR3 is made up of 16 amino acids. Per germline, CDR1 SSHAT and CDR2 FNYEAQ (reference sequence). The V end lost 1 base, the J end lost 1 base, and 10 bases lay between the germline ends. This CDR3 is CASSLGANLNTGELFF. CDR3 nucleotide sequence: TGTGCCAGCAGCTTAGGAGCCAACCTGAACACCGGGGAGCTGTTTTTT.

This chain connects TRBV18 to TRBJ1-2; 7 bases are a match to TRBD1. The germline CDR1 and CDR2 sequences are KGHSH and LQKENI. This CDR3 is built from 17 residues. Trimming took 3 bases from V and 4 from J; bases not matched to a gene: 14. The CDR3 loop reads CASSPGPGTAKIYGYTF. DNA of the CDR3: TGTGCCAGCTCACCGGGCCCCGGGACAGCGAAGATCTATGGCTACACCTTC.

This sequence joins TRBV7-2 and TRBJ2-2; D is perhaps TRBD1 (6 bases). V lost 1 base and J lost 6, with 9 bases in between. From germline, CDR1 is SGHTA and CDR2 FQGNSA. This CDR3 spans 14 amino acids. This CDR3 reads CASSLVGAAGELFF. CDR3 nucleotides: TGTGCCAGCAGCTTAGTGGGGGCAGCCGGGGAGCTGTTTTTT.

The rearrangement uses TRBV29-1 and TRBJ1-2; D is ambiguous. The CDR3 is 11 residues long. The germline CDR1 and CDR2 sequences are SQVTM and ANQGSEA. The V end lost 4 bases, the J end lost 4 bases, and 7 bases lay between the germline ends. In DNA form, the CDR3 reads TGCAGCGTTGTGGCGGGCTATGGCTACACCTTC. The encoded protein is CSVVAGYGYTF.

V is TRBV5-4 and J is TRBJ2-1; possibly TRBD1 for D (6 bases). Trimming left V 5 bases short and J 7 bases short, with 22 bases between. The germline V gene encodes CDR1 SGHNT and CDR2 YYREEE (reference sequence). This CDR3 spans 16 amino acids. CDR3 in amino acids: CASSQGQPGRRNEQFF. CDR3 bases: TGTGCCAGCAGTCAAGGACAGCCCGGCAGGAGGAATGAGCAGTTCTTC.

This chain uses TRBV14 with TRBJ2-7; tentatively, D is TRBD2 (5 bases). The germline V and J ends were trimmed by 0 bases and 3 bases, with 15 bases remaining between them. Germline V gene sequence: CDR1 SGHDN, CDR2 FVKESK. The CDR3 consists of 16 residues. CDR3 residues: CASSQDRPGVSYEQYF. CDR3 DNA sequence: TGTGCCAGCAGCCAAGATCGGCCCGGGGTTAGCTACGAGCAGTACTTC.

A single count supports this clone. The chain couples TRBV29-1 to TRBJ2-1; 11 bases are a match to TRBD2. This CDR3 is built from 18 residues. The ends lost 1 base at V and 6 bases at J; junction bases unmatched: 14. Per the germline V gene, CDR1 is SQVTM and CDR2 is ANQGSEA. CDR3 protein: CSVEGGLADQGFRNEQFF. The DNA of the CDR3 is TGCAGCGTTGAAGGGGGACTAGCGGACCAGGGGTTTCGCAATGAGCAGTTCTTC.

This clone showed up just once. This chain connects TRBV5-1 to TRBJ2-5; 10 bases are shared with TRBD2. The DNA end is more similar to TRBJ2-7, so the J call may be wrong. Germline V CDR1 and CDR2: SGHRS, YFSETQ. There are 15 residues in the CDR3. This chain's CDR3 is CASSLEASGSYEQYF. The CDR3, as DNA: TGCGCCAGCAGCTTGGAGGCTAGCGGGAGCTACGAGCAGTACTTC.

This clone was observed a single time. This sequence joins TRBV5-4 and TRBJ2-4; perhaps TRBD1 as D (6 bases). This CDR3 is built from 16 residues. Per germline, CDR1 SGHNT and CDR2 YYREEE (reference sequence). V dropped 4 bases and J dropped 2 bases, with 16 bases sitting between them. This chain's CDR3 is CASSLFSQGTKNIQYF. The CDR3 DNA reads as TGTGCCAGCAGCCTTTTCAGCCAGGGGACCAAAAACATTCAGTACTTC. Full variable domain (rest looked up from reference TRBV5-4 and TRBJ2-4): ETGVTQSPTHLIKTRGQQVTLRCSSQSGHNTVSWYQQALGQGPQFIFQYYREEENGRGNFPPRFSGLQFPNYSSELNVNALELDDSALYLCASSLFSQGTKNIQYFGAGTRLSVL.

J is TRBJ2-7 and V is TRBV27; 14 nucleotides line up with TRBD2. The CDR3 sequence is 15 residues long. Germline values: CDR1 MNHEY, CDR2 SMNVEV (reference sequence). After removal of 6 bases from V and 6 bases from J, the junction contained 7 bases not matched to a gene. The DNA for the CDR3 is TGTGCCAGCAGCCCCGGGACTAGCGGGAGAGCCGAGCAGTACTTC. It is translated as CASSPGTSGRAEQYF.

V is TRBV11-2 and J is TRBJ1-1, with 8 bases identical to TRBD1. The CDR3 sequence is 18 residues long. The V and J ends lost 5 bases and 2 bases, in that order; junction bases with no gene match: 16. Germline V gives CDR1 SGHAT, CDR2 FQNNGV. The DNA of the CDR3 is TGTGCCAGCAGCCTCCTTCCCGGGACAGGAGGACCCAACACTGAAGCTTTCTTT. This sequence encodes CASSLLPGTGGPNTEAFF.

The chain recombines TRBV28 with TRBJ2-3; 9 bases match TRBD2. CDR3 length: 14 amino acids. Germline V CDR1 and CDR2: MDHEN, SYDVKM. The trim removed 6 bases at V and 4 bases at J, leaving 5 bases unmatched. CDR3 coding DNA: TGTGCCAGCAGCCGTAGCGGGAGAGCAGATACGCAGTATTTT. Protein sequence: CASSRSGRADTQYF. Filled out from reference TRBV28 and TRBJ2-3, the complete variable domain reads DVKVTQSSRYLVKRTGEKVFLECVQDMDHENMFWYRQDPGLGLRLIYFSYDVKMKEKGDIPEGYSVSREKKERFSLILESASTNQTSMYLCASSRSGRADTQYFGPGTRLTVL.

The chain combines TRBV6-5 with TRBJ1-5; 7 positions agree with TRBD1. Germline loops: CDR1 MNHEY, CDR2 SVGAGI. Unmatched junction bases numbered 8, after V lost 3 bases and J lost 6 bases. This CDR3 has 15 amino acids. The CDR3 here is CASSYNTGVGQPQHF. The CDR3, as DNA: TGTGCCAGCAGTTATAATACAGGGGTTGGTCAGCCCCAGCATTTT.

The V call is TRBV7-9, the J call TRBJ1-3; D is undetermined. The CDR3 loop spans 15 amino acids. Germline-derived CDR1 and CDR2 are SEHNR and FQNEAQ (reference sequence). Trimming cost V 0 bases and J 4 bases, with 10 bases left between them. CDR3 protein: CASSLASGKGNTIYF. CDR3 nucleotide sequence: TGTGCCAGCAGCTTAGCTTCAGGCAAAGGAAACACCATATATTTT.

This rearrangement joins TRBV30 to TRBJ1-2, with 7 bases that match TRBD1. Per the germline V gene, CDR1 is GTSNPN and CDR2 is SVGIG (reference sequence). The CDR3 runs 13 residues. Germline trimming cut 8 bases from V and 2 bases from J; bases unmatched to any gene: 8. The CDR3 bases are TGTGCCGGGATGACAGGGAGAAACTATGGCTACACCTTC. The encoded protein is CAGMTGRNYGYTF.

This chain connects TRBV5-3 to TRBJ2-5; 9 bases map to TRBD2. The J call could be wrong; TRBJ2-7 is a better fit for the DNA end. TRBV5-3 is an open reading frame whose function is uncertain. The CDR3 has 18 residues. The CDR3 DNA reads as TGTGCCAGAAGCTTGCCAAAAGGAGTCGGGACTAGCTCATACGAGCAGTACTTC. As protein: CARSLPKGVGTSSYEQYF.